This T cell receptor (beta chain) is drawn from a study of OX40 agonist ivuxolimab in advanced cancers. Regarding the study as a whole: Both blood CD4+ and CD8+ T cells showed clonal growth by week 6 at 0.1 to 3.0 mg/kg. Relative to CD4+ cells, CD8+ T cells on average had more expanded clones. The study did not work out the antigen specificity of the expanded peripheral T cells. Certain nonresponders likewise exhibited a low normalized T-cell clonal expansion.

Worth noting for this clone: Its antigen is still unknown.

Some clones are missing from TCRdb's copy, which holds only in-frame ones; the method was immunoSEQ multiplex PCR. The sample comprises around 75,000 clones, 80% to 90% of which are singletons, and 1.1% rests with the top ten. CDR3 length: 14 residues. Germline-derived CDR1 and CDR2 are SGHRS and YFSETQ. Trimming left V 5 bases short and J 4 bases short, with 12 bases between. The material sequenced was CD4+ or CD8+ T cells sorted from blood, taken in a trial of the OX40 agonist ivuxolimab. The V gene is TRBV5-1, the J gene TRBJ1-4; D unclear. This sequence was found in an adult with an advanced solid tumor such as melanoma, head and neck, liver or kidney cancer. CDR3: CASRPGSNNEKLFF. CDR3 bases: TGCGCCAGCAGGCCCGGGTCGAATAATGAAAAACTGTTTTTT.